Listed here are 20 T cell receptor beta chains from one sample, sequenced in a study of blood T cell repertoires in COVID-19. The table came from immunoSEQ multiplex PCR; TCRdb's copy has only in-frame clones and leaves some out. The profile covers roughly 300,000 clones, with over 75% appearing a single time and approximately 8.1% taken by the ten largest. The sequenced sample consisted of peripheral blood. The receptors were gathered from a woman aged 45-60 years who had recovered from COVID-19.

The V gene is TRBV28, the J gene TRBJ2-2; 7 bases fit TRBD1. The germline CDR1 and CDR2 sequences are MDHEN and SYDVKM. The length of the CDR3 is 16 residues. The V segment lost 6 bases and the J segment 5 bases; nucleotides outside the gene matches: 12. The CDR3 DNA is TGTGCCAGCAGACCCCGGGTAGGGGGCTTTACCGGGGAGCTGTTTTTT. It yields the protein CASRPRVGGFTGELFF. The full variable domain, in which reference TRBV28 and TRBJ2-2 provide the parts outside the CDR3, is DVKVTQSSRYLVKRTGEKVFLECVQDMDHENMFWYRQDPGLGLRLIYFSYDVKMKEKGDIPEGYSVSREKKERFSLILESASTNQTSMYLCASRPRVGGFTGELFFGEGSRLTVL.

The chain couples TRBV4-1 to TRBJ1-4, with 7 positions matching TRBD1. The length of the CDR3 is 17 residues. Germline V gives CDR1 MGHRA, CDR2 YSYEKL. V trimming: 0 bases; J trimming: 8 bases; junction bases outside the gene matches: 12. The CDR3 region is CASSQDSGGSLWEKLFF. The CDR3 coding sequence is TGCGCCAGCAGCCAAGATTCAGGGGGGTCTCTGTGGGAAAAACTGTTTTTT.

The rearrangement uses TRBV5-1 and TRBJ2-7, with TRBD1 matching 10 bases. From germline, CDR1 is SGHRS and CDR2 YFSETQ. J gave up 2 bases and V 4 bases, and 6 bases lay outside the gene matches. This CDR3 is built from 15 residues. This CDR3 is CASSESGTGAYEQYF. CDR3 DNA sequence: TGCGCCAGCAGCGAATCCGGGACAGGGGCCTACGAGCAGTACTTC. Full variable domain (rest looked up from reference TRBV5-1 and TRBJ2-7): KAGVTQTPRYLIKTRGQQVTLSCSPISGHRSVSWYQQTPGQGLQFLFEYFSETQRNKGNFPGRFSGRQFSNSRSEMNVSTLELGDSALYLCASSESGTGAYEQYFGPGTRLTVT.

The count of this clone is one. The chain combines TRBV7-8 with TRBJ2-3, with unresolved D. The V end lost 5 bases, the J end lost 0 bases, and 12 bases lay between the germline ends. Germline V gives CDR1 SGHVS, CDR2 FQNEAQ. This CDR3 is built from 15 residues. The CDR3: CASSRWAESTDTQYF. Here the CDR3 DNA reads TGTGCCAGCAGCCGTTGGGCCGAGAGCACAGATACGCAGTATTTT.

The chain carries TRBV6-5 and TRBJ1-1; D is possibly TRBD1 (5 bases). CDR1 is MNHEY, CDR2 SVGAGI, per germline. Deletions cut 2 bases from V and 5 bases from J, with 18 bases between. CDR3 size: 16 residues. The CDR3 nucleotides are TGTGCCAGCAGTTACGGGGTGGGCGGGGCGCCGACTGAAGCTTTCTTT. Translation gives CASSYGVGGAPTEAFF.

The table lists this clone with a count of one. The chain has TRBV2 and TRBJ1-6, with unresolved D. V dropped 6 bases and J dropped 9 bases, with 9 bases sitting between them. CDR3 size: 12 residues. Germline assignment: CDR1 SNHLY and CDR2 FYNNEI. CDR3 protein: CASRLVVSPLHF. The CDR3 nucleotides are TGTGCCAGCAGGCTGGTAGTTTCACCCCTCCACTTT.

The chain carries TRBV11-2 and TRBJ2-7; D is perhaps TRBD1 (5 bases). This CDR3 is built from 14 residues. Germline CDR1 SGHAT, CDR2 FQNNGV. Trimming cost V 2 bases and J 6 bases, with 14 bases left between them. The CDR3 sequence is CASSLLAGPSEQYF. CDR3 sequence (DNA): TGTGCCAGCAGCTTATTGGCAGGGCCTAGCGAGCAGTACTTC.

This clone was seen more than once but under ten times. The V gene is TRBV11-1, the J gene TRBJ1-1, with D uncertain. Germline CDR1 and CDR2: SGHAT and FQDESV (reference sequence). The CDR3 covers 11 residues. V gave up 7 bases and J gave up 11 bases, with 14 bases separating them. The CDR3 spells CASMAAAEAFF. DNA for the CDR3: TGTGCCAGCATGGCGGCTGCGGAGGCTTTCTTT.

The V and J genes are TRBV28 and TRBJ2-6, with D possibly being TRBD1 (6 bases). The CDR3 length is 16 residues. Deletions cut 5 bases from V and 2 bases from J, with 13 bases between. Per germline, CDR1 MDHEN and CDR2 SYDVKM. The CDR3 DNA reads TGTGCCAGCAGTGACCCCCAGGGGCCTGGGGCCAACGTCCTGACTTTC. Encoded protein: CASSDPQGPGANVLTF. The full variable domain, completed using reference TRBV28 and TRBJ2-6, is DVKVTQSSRYLVKRTGEKVFLECVQDMDHENMFWYRQDPGLGLRLIYFSYDVKMKEKGDIPEGYSVSREKKERFSLILESASTNQTSMYLCASSDPQGPGANVLTFGAGSRLTVL.

To note about this clone: Additional DNA sequences in this sample encode the identical CDR3. The chain carries TRBV12-3 or TRBV12-4 and TRBJ1-1; D is unclear. Trimming removed 3 bases from V and 3 bases from J, with 5 bases in between. The CDR3 sequence is 12 residues long. The CDR3 protein is CASSFQDTEAFF. The CDR3 nucleotides are TGTGCCAGCAGTTTCCAGGACACTGAAGCTTTCTTT.

This clone showed up many times. The V call is TRBV3-1 (or the pseudogene TRBV3-2), the J call TRBJ2-7; no clear D gene. The CDR3 totals 13 residues. Per germline, CDR1 LGHDT and CDR2 YNNKEL (reference sequence). V lost 5 bases to trimming and J lost 2 bases, with 10 bases between them. In DNA, the CDR3 is TGTGCCAGCAGCAACAGTCAGACCTACGAGCAGTACTTC. Its protein is CASSNSQTYEQYF.

The chain employs TRBV13 and TRBJ1-3; D gene uncertain. The length of the CDR3 is 16 residues. Germline-derived CDR1 and CDR2 are PRHDT and FYEKMQ (reference sequence). V shed 1 base and J shed 1 base, with 11 bases lying between them. In DNA, the CDR3 is TGTGCCAGCAGCTTAGAGACGGGAGTGTCTGGAAACACCATATATTTT. Encoded protein: CASSLETGVSGNTIYF.

The gene calls are TRBV7-2 and TRBJ2-7; 12 bases line up with TRBD2. Looked up from germline, CDR1 is SGHTA and CDR2 is FQGNSA. There are 15 residues in the CDR3. The ends lost 10 bases at V and 5 bases at J; junction bases unmatched: 12. In nucleotides, the CDR3 is TGTGCCACCTCCATTACCGGGACTAGCGGGCACGAGCAGTACTTC. Protein product: CATSITGTSGHEQYF.

This clone was seen once. The chain has TRBV7-2 and TRBJ1-1, with no clear D. The ends were cut back, 0 bases at V and 6 bases at J, with 14 bases in the middle. CDR1 and CDR2 (germline): SGHTA, FQGNSA. CDR3 length equals 15 residues. Here the CDR3 DNA reads TGTGCCAGCAGCTTAGCGCCGGTTTCGCGTGCTGAAGCTTTCTTT. Translated: CASSLAPVSRAEAFF.

The chain combines TRBV5-6 with TRBJ2-7; D may be TRBD2 (5 bases). Germline CDR1 and CDR2: SGHDT and YYEEEE. The V end was cut by 3 bases, the J end by 0 bases, with 19 bases between. The CDR3 has 17 residues. The CDR3 here is CASSSSPRGRSSYEQYF. In DNA, the CDR3 is TGTGCCAGCAGCTCCTCCCCCCGGGGAAGGAGCTCCTACGAGCAGTACTTC.

The chain combines TRBV28 with TRBJ2-1; 10 positions agree with TRBD1. J lost 6 bases, V lost 3 bases, and 5 bases had no gene match. The CDR3 covers 15 residues. CDR1 MDHEN and CDR2 SYDVKM come from the germline V gene. In DNA, the CDR3 is TGTGCCAGCAGTTTGGGGACAGGGGAGGCCAATGAGCAGTTCTTC. It translates to CASSLGTGEANEQFF.

CDR3 sequence: CASSRDREEKLFF. The DNA of the CDR3 is TGTGCCAGCAGCCGAGACAGGGAAGAAAAACTGTTTTTT. The chain carries TRBV7-2 and TRBJ1-4, with 7 positions matching TRBD1. This CDR3 is 13 amino acids long. J was trimmed by 8 bases and V by 5 bases; bases with no gene match: 5. CDR1 and CDR2 (germline): SGHTA, FQGNSA.

The chain links TRBV4-1 to TRBJ2-5, with TRBD2 identical over 11 bases. The CDR3 totals 13 residues. J was trimmed by 4 bases and V by 8 bases; bases with no gene match: 3. Germline CDR1 and CDR2: MGHRA and YSYEKL. CDR3 residues: CASGLAGTETQYF. CDR3 coding DNA: TGCGCCAGCGGACTAGCGGGTACAGAGACCCAGTACTTC.

The chain recombines TRBV24-1 with TRBJ2-2; D unclear. The V end was cut by 5 bases, the J end by 4 bases, with 10 bases between. The CDR3 is made up of 14 amino acids. Germline CDR1 KGHDR, CDR2 SFDVKD. The CDR3 here is CATSGAVSTGELFF. CDR3 DNA: TGTGCCACCAGTGGGGCAGTAAGCACCGGGGAGCTGTTTTTT.

This chain connects TRBV5-5 to TRBJ2-4; unclear D gene. This CDR3 comprises 16 residues. The germline V gene has CDR1 SGHKS and CDR2 YYEKEE (reference sequence). Trimming removed 0 bases at V and 12 bases at J, with 22 bases between. In nucleotides, the CDR3 is TGTGCCAGCAGCTTGGGAGCCAACCGAGGAAACATTCGTCAGTACTTC. Translated, it gives CASSLGANRGNIRQYF.